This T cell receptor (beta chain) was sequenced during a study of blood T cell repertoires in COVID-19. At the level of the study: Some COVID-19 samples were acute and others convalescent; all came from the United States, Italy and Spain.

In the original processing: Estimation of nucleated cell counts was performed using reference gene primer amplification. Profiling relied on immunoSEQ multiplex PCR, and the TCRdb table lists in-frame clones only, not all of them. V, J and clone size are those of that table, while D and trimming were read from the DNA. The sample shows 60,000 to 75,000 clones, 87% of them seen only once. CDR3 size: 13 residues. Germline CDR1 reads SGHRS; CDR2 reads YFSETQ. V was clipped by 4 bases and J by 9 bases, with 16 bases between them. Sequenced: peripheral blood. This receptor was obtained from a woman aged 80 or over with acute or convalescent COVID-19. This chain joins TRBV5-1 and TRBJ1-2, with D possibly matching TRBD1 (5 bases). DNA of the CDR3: TGCGCCAGCAGCGTGGAGGGGCTCATGAGCTACACCTTC. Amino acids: CASSVEGLMSYTF.